The 30 T cell receptor beta chains below come from one sample, sequenced in a study of human T cells and chemical hapten exposure. Whole blood that had not been fractionated was the source of extracted total RNA. Library preparation tagged each individual cDNA molecule with a unique molecular identifier. MiXCR, applied by TCRdb to the reads, yields one record per CDR3 protein. The sample lists around 120,000 distinct CDR3 sequences; over 6.5% were seen once. The sample was whole blood. Receptor source: a human donor in good health. Some clones in this sample may be carry-over from other donors' samples.

This clonotype was recorded a few times. The junction differs from germline at one of its ends, possibly a read error. The gene calls are TRBV12-3 or TRBV12-4 and TRBJ1-2; D uncertain. The CDR3 length is 12 residues. The CDR3 DNA reads TGTGCCAGCCGTTTACCAATTGGGCTCTACACCTTC. Its translation is CASRLPIGLYTF.

This chain links TRBV19 with TRBJ2-3; a possible D gene is TRBD1 (5 bases). The germline gives CDR1 LNHDA, CDR2 SQIVND (reference sequence). The germline V and J ends were trimmed by 3 bases and 0 bases, with 7 bases remaining between them. The CDR3 spans 14 residues. The CDR3 region has the DNA TGTGCCAGTAGTATGTCAGGGAGCACAGATACGCAGTATTTT. It yields the protein CASSMSGSTDTQYF.

This clonotype has at least ten counts. The chain joins TRBV20-1 to TRBJ1-1, with D maybe TRBD1 (5 bases). This CDR3 contains 15 residues. Looked up from germline, CDR1 is DFQATT and CDR2 is SNEGSKA (reference sequence). V lost 1 base and J 1 base, leaving 13 bases between the germline ends. The CDR3 DNA follows: TGCAGTGCTAGAGGACAGCTAGTACCGAACACTGAAGCTTTCTTT. Translation gives CSARGQLVPNTEAFF.

This clonotype was recorded a few times. The chain recombines TRBV15 with TRBJ1-1, with TRBD1 matching 7 bases. Germline CDR1 reads LNHNV; CDR2 reads YYDKDF (reference sequence). This CDR3 comprises 15 residues. V trimming: 3 bases; J trimming: 3 bases; junction bases outside the gene matches: 7. CDR3 bases: TGTGCCACCAGCAGCCGACAGGGCTGGGACACTGAAGCTTTCTTT. The encoded protein is CATSSRQGWDTEAFF.

Many counts were recorded for this clonotype. This chain connects TRBV6-5 to TRBJ1-4, with a tentative D call TRBD1 (6 bases). The germline CDR1 and CDR2 sequences are MNHEY and SVGAGI. V gave up 5 bases and J gave up 8 bases, with 18 bases separating them. The CDR3 has 15 residues. The CDR3 coding sequence is TGTGCCAGCAGTGGACTAAGGGGGGGGAGCGAAAAACTGTTTTTT. As protein: CASSGLRGGSEKLFF.

CDR3 residues: CASSVGDSPQETQYF. As DNA, the CDR3 is TGTGCCAGCAGCGTAGGGGACAGCCCCCAAGAGACCCAGTACTTC. The rearrangement links TRBV9 to TRBJ2-5; 7 bases map to TRBD1. Per germline, CDR1 SGDLS and CDR2 YYNGEE. This CDR3 is built from 15 residues. Trimming took 0 bases from V and 1 from J; bases not matched to a gene: 3.

This clonotype has at least ten counts. The rearrangement links TRBV7-3 to TRBJ2-5; 9 bases map to TRBD1. The CDR3 sequence is 13 residues long. Trimming removed 5 bases from V and 4 bases from J; junction bases left unmatched: 2. Per the germline V gene, CDR1 is SGHTA and CDR2 is FQGTGA. The CDR3 protein is CASSPGQGETQYF. CDR3 DNA sequence: TGTGCCAGCAGCCCGGGACAGGGAGAGACCCAGTACTTC.

There are many counts of this clonotype. This rearrangement joins TRBV9 to TRBJ1-2; D is perhaps TRBD1 (6 bases). V was pared by 0 bases and J by 8 bases, with 17 bases between. The CDR3 runs to 15 residues. Looked up from germline, CDR1 is SGDLS and CDR2 is YYNGEE. The CDR3 DNA reads TGTGCCAGCAGCGTAGAGATGTGGGGGGGCCGGGGCTACACCTTC. It codes for CASSVEMWGGRGYTF.

The chain links TRBV7-6 to TRBJ2-6; 13 bases match TRBD2. Germline CDR1 SGHVS, CDR2 FNYEAQ. This CDR3 spans 18 amino acids. With 5 bases clipped from V and 0 bases from J, the junction kept 4 bases outside the gene matches. CDR3: CASSPRTSGSSGANVLTF. The CDR3 DNA follows: TGTGCCAGCAGCCCCCGGACTAGCGGGAGCTCTGGGGCCAACGTCCTGACTTTC.

This clonotype was counted many times. The rearrangement links TRBV3-1 to TRBJ2-6, with D tentatively TRBD1 (6 bases). Germline loops: CDR1 LGHDT, CDR2 YNNKEL (reference sequence). V was shortened by 0 bases and J by 0 bases, with 9 bases between the two germline ends. CDR3 length equals 17 residues. The DNA of the CDR3 is TGTGCCAGCAGCCAAGATGGGACAAACTCTGGGGCCAACGTCCTGACTTTC. Translation: CASSQDGTNSGANVLTF. Combining the CDR3 with reference TRBV3-1 and TRBJ2-6 gives the whole variable domain DTAVSQTPKYLVTQMGNDKSIKCEQNLGHDTMYWYKQDSKKFLKIMFSYNNKELIINETVPNRFSPKSPDKAHLNLHINSLELGDSAVYFCASSQDGTNSGANVLTFGAGSRLTVL.

The rearrangement links TRBV27 to TRBJ2-3, with 8 nucleotides matching TRBD1. V dropped 3 bases and J dropped 1; count of bases not matched to a gene: 6. This CDR3 is built from 16 residues. Germline CDR1 MNHEY, CDR2 SMNVEV (reference sequence). The CDR3 is CASSFDRGGGTDTQYF. The CDR3 DNA reads TGTGCCAGCAGTTTCGACAGGGGAGGAGGCACAGATACGCAGTATTTT.

This clonotype was counted between two and nine times. V and J are TRBV19 and TRBJ2-7; D is unresolved. Trimming removed 5 bases from V and 2 bases from J, with 13 bases in between. Germline CDR1 is LNHDA and CDR2 is SQIVND (reference sequence). The CDR3 totals 14 residues. The CDR3 reads CASSSGMGTYEQYF. CDR3 nucleotides: TGTGCCAGTAGTTCGGGCATGGGAACCTACGAGCAGTACTTC.

In its sample, this clonotype was seen many times. The chain couples TRBV7-2 to TRBJ2-3; D is uncertain. Deletions cut 0 bases from V and 4 bases from J, with 5 bases between. The CDR3 runs to 13 residues. Germline CDR1 SGHTA, CDR2 FQGNSA. CDR3 bases: TGTGCCAGCAGCTTAGCGAGGTCAGATACGCAGTATTTT. Translating it yields CASSLARSDTQYF. Combining the CDR3 with reference TRBV7-2 and TRBJ2-3 gives the whole variable domain GAGVSQSPSNKVTEKGKDVELRCDPISGHTALYWYRQSLGQGLEFLIYFQGNSAPDKSGLPSDRFSAERTGGSVSTLTIQRTQQEDSAVYLCASSLARSDTQYFGPGTRLTVL.

The chain has TRBV19 and TRBJ1-5; 7 bases line up with TRBD1. V lost 3 bases to trimming and J lost 5 bases; unmatched junction nucleotides: 7. The CDR3 length is 15 residues. Germline V lookup: CDR1 LNHDA, CDR2 SQIVND (reference sequence). The CDR3 sequence: CASSITTGWDQPQHF. The CDR3 coding sequence is TGTGCCAGTAGTATTACGACAGGGTGGGATCAGCCCCAGCATTTT. Filled out from reference TRBV19 and TRBJ1-5, the complete variable domain reads DGGITQSPKYLFRKEGQNVTLSCEQNLNHDAMYWYRQDPGQGLRLIYYSQIVNDFQKGDIAEGYSVSREKKESFPLTVTSAQKNPTAFYLCASSITTGWDQPQHFGDGTRLSIL.

The V and J genes are TRBV29-1 and TRBJ1-2; 8 nucleotides line up with TRBD1. The CDR3 contains 13 residues. Losses at the gene ends were 6 bases for V and 1 base for J; bases not matched to a gene: 4. Germline CDR1 is SQVTM and CDR2 is ANQGSEA. As DNA, the CDR3 is TGCAGCGTACGGACAGGGATTAACTATGGCTACACCTTC. Encoded protein: CSVRTGINYGYTF. Drawing the rest from reference TRBV29-1 and TRBJ1-2, the complete variable domain is SAVISQKPSRDICQRGTSLTIQCQVDSQVTMMFWYRQQPGQSLTLIATANQGSEATYESGFVIDKFPISRPNLTFSTLTVSNMSPEDSSIYLCSVRTGINYGYTFGSGTRLTVV.

This clonotype was picked up many times. The CDR3 DNA follows: TGCGCCAGCAGCTTGGTGGGGCAGCCAGCTAACTATGGCTACACCTTC. Its protein product is CASSLVGQPANYGYTF. This chain joins TRBV5-1 and TRBJ1-2; D possibly corresponds to TRBD1 (5 bases). This CDR3 region has 16 residues. Germline V gives CDR1 SGHRS, CDR2 YFSETQ. Between the trimmed V and J ends, which lost 0 bases and 0 bases, there was a span of 12 bases.

The sample holds many counts of this clonotype. V and J are TRBV29-1 and TRBJ1-1; D may be TRBD1 (6 bases). Germline V gene lookup returns CDR1 SQVTM and CDR2 ANQGSEA. The CDR3 contains 13 residues. The germline V and J ends were trimmed by 7 bases and 5 bases, with 17 bases remaining between them. As DNA, the CDR3 is TGCAGCGCTTCTGACAGGCCGGGGACTGAAGCTTTCTTT. Protein product: CSASDRPGTEAFF.

This clonotype was seen ten or more times. V is TRBV29-1 and J is TRBJ2-1; 14 nucleotides line up with TRBD2. The trim removed 6 bases at V and 0 bases at J, leaving 7 bases unmatched. Germline loops: CDR1 SQVTM, CDR2 ANQGSEA. The CDR3 covers 17 residues. This CDR3 reads CSVGLAGGLSSYNEQFF. DNA for the CDR3: TGCAGCGTCGGACTAGCGGGAGGCCTCTCCTCCTACAATGAGCAGTTCTTC.

This clonotype was seen a few times. The V and J genes are TRBV6-2 or TRBV6-3 and TRBJ2-5; TRBD1 agrees at 8 bases. CDR3 length: 14 amino acids. V gave up 5 bases and J gave up 5 bases; unmatched junction bases: 7. The germline gives CDR1 MNHEY, CDR2 SVGEGT. CDR3 nucleotide sequence: TGTGCCAGCAGTACGGGACAGGCGCGGGAGACCCAGTACTTC. This codes for CASSTGQARETQYF.

A few counts support this clonotype. This chain connects TRBV5-1 to TRBJ2-3; 9 positions match TRBD2. The CDR3 totals 17 residues. Trimming removed 0 bases from V and 3 bases from J; junction bases left unmatched: 8. CDR1 SGHRS and CDR2 YFSETQ come from the germline V gene. Here the CDR3 reads CASSLAGGGAQTDTQYF. The CDR3 bases are TGCGCCAGCAGCTTGGCTGGCGGGGGGGCCCAGACAGATACGCAGTATTTT.

This clonotype was detected only a few times. V gene TRBV27 combines with J gene TRBJ2-1, with TRBD2 identical over 8 bases. The V segment lost 3 bases and the J segment 6 bases; nucleotides outside the gene matches: 4. The CDR3 consists of 14 residues. Germline lookup yields CDR1 MNHEY and CDR2 SMNVEV (reference sequence). CDR3 region: CASSFSGGRNEQFF. In DNA, the CDR3 is TGTGCCAGCAGTTTCAGCGGGGGACGCAATGAGCAGTTCTTC.

The V call is TRBV27, the J call TRBJ1-5, with D perhaps TRBD1 (5 bases). The V and J ends lost 3 bases and 4 bases respectively, with 16 bases between them. The germline CDR1 and CDR2 sequences are MNHEY and SMNVEV (reference sequence). The CDR3 has 16 residues. CDR3: CASSFLPPGQNQPQHF. In DNA, the CDR3 is TGTGCCAGCAGTTTCTTGCCCCCGGGGCAAAATCAGCCCCAGCATTTT.

The chain recombines TRBV27 with TRBJ2-1; D is perhaps TRBD1 (6 bases). V lost 7 bases and J lost 5, with 18 bases in between. Germline lookup yields CDR1 MNHEY and CDR2 SMNVEV (reference sequence). There are 15 residues in the CDR3. The CDR3 region is CASTFRGDSDNEQFF. DNA for the CDR3: TGTGCCAGCACCTTCAGGGGCGATTCCGACAATGAGCAGTTCTTC.

V is TRBV12-5 and J is TRBJ2-2; 10 positions match TRBD2. The CDR3 sequence is 16 residues long. Germline V CDR1 and CDR2: LGHNT, FRNRAP. Trimming cost V 2 bases and J 4 bases; bases outside gene matches: 4. CDR3 coding DNA: TGTGCTAGTGGTTTGAATCTAGCGGGAGCCACCGGGGAGCTGTTTTTT. As protein: CASGLNLAGATGELFF.

This clonotype was counted a few times. The V call is TRBV6-5, the J call TRBJ2-2; D uncertain. Between the trimmed V and J ends, which lost 2 bases and 5 bases, there was a span of 6 bases. CDR1 and CDR2 from the germline V gene are MNHEY and SVGAGI. The CDR3 sequence is 13 residues long. The CDR3 reads CASSYIGTGELFF. CDR3 nucleotides: TGTGCCAGCAGTTACATTGGGACCGGGGAGCTGTTTTTT.

The chain joins TRBV29-1 to TRBJ2-1, with 14 bases that match TRBD2. The CDR3 is 16 amino acids. Germline V gives CDR1 SQVTM, CDR2 ANQGSEA. Trimming cost V 0 bases and J 7 bases; bases outside gene matches: 5. The CDR3 reads CSVEDGGTSGRNEQFF. CDR3 in DNA: TGCAGCGTTGAAGATGGCGGGACTAGCGGGAGAAATGAGCAGTTCTTC.

This chain connects TRBV25-1 to TRBJ1-6; D is unclear. The germline CDR1 and CDR2 sequences are MGHDK and SYGVNS. The CDR3 runs to 14 residues. Between the trimmed V and J ends, which lost 4 bases and 8 bases, there was a span of 12 bases. The CDR3 region has the DNA TGTGCCAGCAGTGGGACGGGCGGCCATTCACCCCTCCACTTT. It translates to CASSGTGGHSPLHF.

This clonotype was seen ten or more times. The chain joins TRBV19 to TRBJ1-2; 9 bases are a match to TRBD1. V shed 7 bases and J 8 bases; nucleotides not matched to a gene: 5. CDR1 and CDR2 from the germline V gene are LNHDA and SQIVND (reference sequence). The CDR3 runs 12 residues. CDR3 amino acids: CASTGTGSGYTF. The CDR3 region has the DNA TGTGCCAGTACCGGGACAGGGAGCGGCTACACCTTC.

The chain carries TRBV6-5 and TRBJ2-5; weak D call: TRBD1 (5 bases). Trimming removed 6 bases from V and 4 bases from J, with 15 bases in between. The CDR3 is 14 residues long. The germline V gene has CDR1 MNHEY and CDR2 SVGAGI. The CDR3 bases are TGTGCCAGCAGCCCCAAGGGGAAAACAGAGACCCAGTACTTC. Its protein product is CASSPKGKTETQYF.

This clonotype has only a few counts. V gene TRBV29-1 combines with J gene TRBJ2-1; 13 bases are shared with TRBD2. With 4 bases clipped from V and 4 bases from J, the junction kept 4 bases outside the gene matches. The CDR3 is made up of 15 amino acids. Germline loops: CDR1 SQVTM, CDR2 ANQGSEA. DNA for the CDR3: TGCAGCGTTGGGACTAGCGGGAGCAATTACAATGAGCAGTTCTTC. Translated: CSVGTSGSNYNEQFF.